The TCR beta chain under discussion was sequenced for a study of graft-versus-host responses after intestinal transplantation. About the research overall: Recipients had transplants, and these were multivisceral, liver-intestinal, or isolated intestinal. For two to four years after anti-thymocyte globulin induction, all recipients took tacrolimus and steroids.

Concerning this clone: The antigen remains undetermined.

V gave up 3 bases and J gave up 0 bases, with 7 bases separating them. Germline CDR1 and CDR2: SGHAT and FQNNGV. The CDR3 is made up of 14 amino acids. Produced via immunoSEQ multiplex PCR; TCRdb's table is partial and in-frame only. The sample has roughly 110,000 clones, 90% to 95% seen once; the top ten hold 0.2% to 0.25%. Study-wide points: Recipient marrow held GvH clones, some first seen in ileum or blood. Early post-transplant declines in HvG were associated with peak levels of circulating GvH clones.

This chain uses TRBV11-2 with TRBJ2-3; D is unresolved. The source was unstimulated CD4+ T cells sorted from spleen or lymph node cells, collected before transplant. The receptor was isolated from a human donor who was the organ donor for an intestinal transplant. This CDR3 is CASSFGYSTDTQYF. The CDR3 DNA reads as TGTGCCAGCAGCTTCGGGTACAGCACAGATACGCAGTATTTT.